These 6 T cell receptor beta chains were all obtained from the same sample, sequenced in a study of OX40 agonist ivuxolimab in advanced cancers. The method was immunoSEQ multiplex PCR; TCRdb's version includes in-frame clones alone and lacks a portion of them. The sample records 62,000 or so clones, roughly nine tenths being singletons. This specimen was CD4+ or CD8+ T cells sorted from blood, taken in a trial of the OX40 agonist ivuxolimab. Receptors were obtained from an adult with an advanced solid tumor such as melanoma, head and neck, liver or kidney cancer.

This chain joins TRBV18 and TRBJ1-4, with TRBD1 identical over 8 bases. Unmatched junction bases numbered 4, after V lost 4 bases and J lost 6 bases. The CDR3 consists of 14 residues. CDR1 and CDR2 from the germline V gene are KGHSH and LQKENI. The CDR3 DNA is TGTGCCAGCTCACGGACAGGGCAAGATGAAAAACTGTTTTTT. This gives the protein CASSRTGQDEKLFF.

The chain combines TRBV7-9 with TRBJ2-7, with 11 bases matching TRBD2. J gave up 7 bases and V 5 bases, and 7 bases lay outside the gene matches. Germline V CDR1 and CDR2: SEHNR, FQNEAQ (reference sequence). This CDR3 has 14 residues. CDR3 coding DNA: TGTGCCAGCAGCGTTAGCGGGAGGGCCGGGGAGCAGTACTTC. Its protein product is CASSVSGRAGEQYF.

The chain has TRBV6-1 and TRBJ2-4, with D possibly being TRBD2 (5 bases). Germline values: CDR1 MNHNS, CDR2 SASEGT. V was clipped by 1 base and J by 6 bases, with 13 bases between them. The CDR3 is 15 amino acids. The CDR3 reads CASSEVGSAGNIQYF. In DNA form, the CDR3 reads TGTGCCAGCAGTGAAGTGGGGAGCGCGGGAAACATTCAGTACTTC.

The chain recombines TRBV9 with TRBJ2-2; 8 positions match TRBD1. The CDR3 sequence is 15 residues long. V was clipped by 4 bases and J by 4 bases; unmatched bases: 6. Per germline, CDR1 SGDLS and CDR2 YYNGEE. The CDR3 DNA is TGTGCCAGCAGCCCCTCCGGGACAGGCACCGGGGAGCTGTTTTTT. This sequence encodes CASSPSGTGTGELFF.

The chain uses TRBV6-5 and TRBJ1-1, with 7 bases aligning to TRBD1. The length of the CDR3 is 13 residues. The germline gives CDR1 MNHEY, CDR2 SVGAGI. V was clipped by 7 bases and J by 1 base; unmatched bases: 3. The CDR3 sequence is CASTYRGNTEAFF. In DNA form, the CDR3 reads TGTGCCAGCACGTACAGGGGGAACACTGAAGCTTTCTTT.

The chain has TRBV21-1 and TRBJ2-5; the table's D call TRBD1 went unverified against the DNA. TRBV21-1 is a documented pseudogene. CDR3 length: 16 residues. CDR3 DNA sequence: TGTGCCAGCAGCGGACGTGCCGGGACAGGGGAAGAGACCCAGTACTTC. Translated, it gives CASSGRAGTGEETQYF.